Listed below are T cell receptor beta chains from one sample, sequenced in a study of blood T cell repertoires in COVID-19. Assay used: immunoSEQ multiplex PCR; TCRdb lists only in-frame clones, some missing. Of 100,000 or so clones in the sample, approximately 90% were seen once. The sample comprised peripheral blood. These TCRs come from a human donor with acute or convalescent COVID-19. The donor label of this sample is uncertain. CDR3s include the opening cysteine and the closing phenylalanine or tryptophan. D genes are given only for firm matches. Size is omitted from some rows. Given values are once, few, many or a class for expanded clones.

clone_size cdr3_length j_call d_call v_call cdr3_nt cdr3_aa
once 11 TRBJ1-2 . TRBV30 TGTGCCTGGAGTGGAGGGAGAAGCTACACCTTC CAWSGGRSYTF
. 15 TRBJ2-1 TRBD2 TRBV9 TGTGCCAGCAGCGCCCGGACTAGCGGCGGGAATGAGCAGTTCTTC CASSARTSGGNEQFF
. 20 TRBJ2-1 TRBD2 TRBV7-3 TGTGCCAGCAGCTTAAGCGCGGGGGGCTCTTATTTACCGGAGCACAATGAGCAGTTCTTC CASSLSAGGSYLPEHNEQFF
. 16 TRBJ1-3 TRBD1 TRBV28 TGTGCCAGCAGTTCCCCCGGGACAGGGGTGGGAAACACCATATATTTT CASSSPGTGVGNTIYF
. 15 TRBJ1-2 . TRBV6-2/TRBV6-3 TGTGCCAGCAGTTACGGGGCCTCCGGGAACTATGGCTACACCTTC CASSYGASGNYGYTF
. 17 TRBJ2-2 . TRBV7-9 TGTGCCAGCAGCTTAGGCCCAGACAGCCGGAACACCGGGGAGCTGTTTTTT CASSLGPDSRNTGELFF
. 14 TRBJ1-5 . TRBV28 TGTGCCAGCAGTTTACCTGGCAGTTGGCAGCCCCAGCATTTT CASSLPGSWQPQHF
. 15 TRBJ2-2 TRBD1 TRBV5-4 TGTGCCAGCCGACGGGACAGGGGAATACCCGGGGAGCTGTTTTTT CASRRDRGIPGELFF
. 14 TRBJ1-1 . TRBV3-1/TRBV3-2 TGTGCCAGCAGCCAAGGCAGGGTGAACACTGAAGCTTTCTTT CASSQGRVNTEAFF
. 13 TRBJ2-1 TRBD2 TRBV10-3 TGTGCCATCAGCCTAGCGGAGTACAATGAGCAGTTCTTC CAISLAEYNEQFF
. 14 TRBJ2-1 . TRBV7-3 TGTGCCAGCAGCTTAAACGGAGGTTTTGATGAGCAGTTCTTC CASSLNGGFDEQFF
once 16 TRBJ2-1 TRBD2 TRBV4-3 TGCGCCAGCAGCCAAACCCTAGCGGGGGTTTACAATGAGCAGTTCTTC CASSQTLAGVYNEQFF
once 14 TRBJ2-3 . TRBV7-2 TGTGCCAGCAGCCAAAGAGCGCGCACAGATACGCAGTATTTT CASSQRARTDTQYF
. 12 TRBJ1-1 . TRBV30 TGTGCCTGGACTGGTGACAGGTCTGAAGCTTTCTTT CAWTGDRSEAFF
. 15 TRBJ1-5 TRBD1 TRBV19 TGTGCCAGTAGTAAAGGGACAGGGAACAATCAGCCCCAGCATTTT CASSKGTGNNQPQHF
. 13 TRBJ1-2 . TRBV6-6 TGTGCCAGCGGATCGACGACTGACTATGGCTACACCTTC CASGSTTDYGYTF
. 15 TRBJ1-4 TRBD1 TRBV7-9 TGTGCCAGCAGCTCGAGACAGGGGGCAGAGGAAAAACTGTTTTTT CASSSRQGAEEKLFF
. 14 TRBJ1-1 . TRBV19 TGTGCCAGCAAATGGGCTACCTCAGGGACTGAAGCTTTCTTT CASKWATSGTEAFF
. 14 TRBJ1-3 . TRBV28 TGTGCCAGCAGTTTGAGGCTCTCTGGAAACACCATATATTTT CASSLRLSGNTIYF
. 14 TRBJ1-1 . TRBV6-2/TRBV6-3 TGTGCCAGCAGTTACGCCGGGACAATTGCTGAAGCTTTCTTT CASSYAGTIAEAFF
few 13 TRBJ2-1 TRBD2 TRBV7-2 TGTGCCAGCAGCTCGGGACTATACAATGAGCAGTTCTTC CASSSGLYNEQFF
. 18 TRBJ2-7 . TRBV28 TGTGCCAGCAGTTTTAGACAAATATCATCTAAAGGGGCGTACGAGCAGTACTTC CASSFRQISSKGAYEQYF
once 16 TRBJ2-3 TRBD2 TRBV5-4 TGTGCCAGCAGCCTCGGTGGTAGCGGGGCGGCGGATACGCAGTATTTT CASSLGGSGAADTQYF
. 15 TRBJ2-1 TRBD2 TRBV11-1 TGTGCCAGCAGCTCCATTAGCGGGAGGAAAAATGAGCAGTTCTTC CASSSISGRKNEQFF
once 14 TRBJ1-2 . TRBV7-8 TGTGCCAGCAGCTTACAAGGGGCTAACTATGGCTACACCTTC CASSLQGANYGYTF
. 13 TRBJ1-1 . TRBV19 TGTGCCAGTAGTAGGGGCTCGAACACTGAAGCTTTCTTT CASSRGSNTEAFF
. 14 TRBJ2-2 . TRBV30 TGTGCCTATTCATGGGGGCAGTACACCGGGGAGCTGTTTTTT CAYSWGQYTGELFF
. 14 TRBJ2-5 . TRBV12-5 TGTGCTAGTTCAGCTAGCTTGTACCAAGAGACCCAGTACTTC CASSASLYQETQYF
. 13 TRBJ1-1 . TRBV27 TGTGCCAGCAGCAATCGGGGTCCCACTGAAGCTTTCTTT CASSNRGPTEAFF
. 13 TRBJ2-7 TRBD1 TRBV12-3/TRBV12-4 TGTGCCAGCAGTTTTGGGCAGGGGGCGGGGCAGTACTTC CASSFGQGAGQYF
. 14 TRBJ1-2 TRBD1 TRBV7-2 TGTGCCAGCAGCTCAGACAGGGGCTCGCAAGGCTACACCTTC CASSSDRGSQGYTF
. 16 TRBJ2-3 TRBD2 TRBV7-2 TGTGCCAGCAGCCTCCGACTAGCGGGGATCACAGATACGCAGTATTTT CASSLRLAGITDTQYF
. 16 TRBJ2-1 TRBD1 TRBV6-4 TGTGCCAGCAGTGACGAGGTCAAAACAGGGGTCAGTGAGCAGTTCTTC CASSDEVKTGVSEQFF
. 14 TRBJ1-2 TRBD1 TRBV28 TGTGCCAGCAGCCGTCAGGACAGGGGGCTCACGTCCGGCTTC CASSRQDRGLTSGF
. 15 TRBJ1-3 . TRBV9 TGTGCCAGCAGCGTAGGGGAAGGAGGTGGAAACACCATATATTTT CASSVGEGGGNTIYF
. 16 TRBJ2-5 . TRBV28 TGTGCCAGCAGTTTGGGAGGTCTGGGGGGTCGGGAGACCCAGTACTTC CASSLGGLGGRETQYF
. 14 TRBJ1-2 . TRBV7-2 TGTGCCAGCAGCTTAGCGCCAGGTCATTATGGCTACACCTTC CASSLAPGHYGYTF
. 12 TRBJ2-1 . TRBV24-1 TGTGCCACCAAGTCTTCCGGCAATGAGCAGTTCTTC CATKSSGNEQFF
. 16 TRBJ1-3 . TRBV9 TGTGCCAGCAGCGTACTGGACACGATCTCTGGAAACACCATATATTTT CASSVLDTISGNTIYF
. 15 TRBJ2-1 TRBD1 TRBV7-3 TGTGCCAGCAGCATGGGACAGGTGTCCTACAATGAGCAGTTCTTC CASSMGQVSYNEQFF
. 12 TRBJ1-2 . TRBV7-2 TGTGCCAGCAGTAGGGAGTTCTATGGCTACACCTTC CASSREFYGYTF
once 15 TRBJ2-5 TRBD2 TRBV4-1 TGCGCCAGCAGCCCACAGCCGGGGGGTCAAGAGACCCAGTACTTC CASSPQPGGQETQYF
. 16 TRBJ1-3 TRBD1 TRBV7-6 TGTGCCAGCAGCTTAGGCCCGACAGGGACTGGAAACACCATATATTTT CASSLGPTGTGNTIYF